Listed below are T cell receptor beta chains from one sample, sequenced in a study of shared clonotypes between healthy human individuals. Profiled with immunoSEQ multiplex PCR; TCRdb holds only in-frame clones, not every one. The data show about 2 million clones, about 94% seen once. The sequencing sample was made of naive CD8+ T cells sorted from blood. Source of these receptors: a man aged 18 to 30 in good health. Each CDR3 is given with its conserved first and last residue. The D gene is left open where the match is weak. Rows may omit the clone size; those that give it use once, few, many or a size class.

>once|-|TRBJ1-2|TRBV7-9
CASSLAGGDYGYTF
TGTGCCAGCAGCTTAGCAGGGGGGGACTATGGCTACACCTTC
>-|TRBD2|TRBJ2-1|TRBV29-1
CSVAGTSESNEQFF
TGCAGCGTTGCGGGGACTAGCGAGTCCAATGAGCAGTTCTTC
>-|TRBD1|TRBJ2-1|TRBV7-9
CASSSLKGQGTVNEQFF
TGTGCCAGCAGCTCACTAAAAGGACAGGGCACGGTCAATGAGCAGTTCTTC
>-|TRBD1|TRBJ2-7|TRBV6-1
CASSGTGPSYEQYF
TGTGCCAGCAGTGGGACAGGGCCTTCCTACGAGCAGTACTTC
>-|-|TRBJ2-7|TRBV6-1
CASSESWGHEQYF
TGTGCCAGCAGTGAGAGTTGGGGGCACGAGCAGTACTTC
>-|-|TRBJ2-7|TRBV4-1
CASSQGTRGHEQYF
TGCGCCAGCAGCCAGGGAACCAGGGGCCACGAGCAGTACTTC
>-|-|TRBJ2-7|TRBV10-3
CAISLYPRAYEQYF
TGTGCCATCAGTTTATACCCTAGGGCCTACGAGCAGTACTTC
>once|TRBD2|TRBJ2-3|TRBV4-1
CASSQLLAGDSDTQYF
TGCGCCAGCAGCCAATTACTAGCGGGGGACTCAGATACGCAGTATTTT
>once|-|TRBJ2-7|TRBV19
CASSMGPQSSYEQYF
TGTGCCAGTAGTATGGGGCCCCAGAGCTCCTACGAGCAGTACTTC
>-|-|TRBJ2-2|TRBV12-5
CASGLVTTYRENTGELFF
TGTGCTAGTGGTTTGGTTACTACTTACAGGGAGAACACCGGGGAGCTGTTTTTT
>few|-|TRBJ1-1|TRBV30
CAWRLTENTEAFF
TGTGCCTGGAGACTCACAGAGAACACTGAAGCTTTCTTT
>-|-|TRBJ1-5|TRBV25-1
CASSQGELQPQHF
TGTGCCAGCAGTCAGGGCGAGTTACAGCCCCAGCATTTT
>-|-|TRBJ2-7|TRBV7-6
CASSLEYSSSYEQYF
TGTGCCAGCAGCTTGGAGTACAGCAGCTCCTACGAGCAGTACTTC
>-|TRBD2|TRBJ2-1|TRBV4-3
CASSQELDLAGSYNEQFF
TGCGCCAGCAGCCAAGAACTCGATCTAGCGGGCTCCTACAATGAGCAGTTCTTC
>once|TRBD1|TRBJ2-5|TRBV12-5
CASGPTTGGEAETQYF
TGTGCTAGTGGCCCCACTACAGGGGGCGAGGCGGAGACCCAGTACTTC
>-|TRBD1|TRBJ2-3|TRBV7-2
CASSLSRDRVTSSTDTQYF
TGTGCCAGCAGCTTAAGCCGGGACAGGGTGACCTCTAGCACAGATACGCAGTATTTT
>-|TRBD2|TRBJ2-3|TRBV7-6
CASTGGGLNTQYF
TGTGCCAGCACCGGGGGGGGGCTGAATACGCAGTATTTT
>-|-|TRBJ2-7|TRBV25-1
CASRGNRVPYEQYF
TGTGCCAGCAGGGGAAACAGGGTACCCTACGAGCAGTACTTC
>-|-|TRBJ1-2|TRBV19
CASSFGGVGYTF
TGTGCCAGTAGTTTCGGAGGGGTTGGCTACACCTTC
>-|-|TRBJ1-2|TRBV5-6
CASSLAGTTPADGYTF
TGTGCCAGCAGCTTGGCCGGGACCACCCCGGCAGATGGCTACACCTTC
>-|TRBD1|TRBJ2-7|TRBV6-5
CASSYDRGPEQYF
TGTGCCAGCAGTTACGACAGGGGGCCCGAGCAGTACTTC
>-|-|TRBJ2-1|TRBV29-1
CSVEDVAVYNEQFF
TGCAGCGTTGAAGACGTAGCGGTCTACAATGAGCAGTTCTTC
>-|-|TRBJ2-7|TRBV7-9
CASSLRGPYEQYF
TGTGCCAGCAGCTTGCGCGGGCCCTACGAGCAGTACTTC
>-|-|TRBJ2-7|TRBV6-5
CASSADSVSYEQYF
TGTGCCAGCAGCGCGGACAGTGTCAGCTACGAGCAGTACTTC
>-|TRBD2|TRBJ2-1|TRBV5-1
CASSFDTSGNEQFF
TGCGCCAGCAGCTTTGACACTAGCGGCAATGAGCAGTTCTTC
>-|TRBD1|TRBJ1-1|TRBV6-1
CASQPGQGLGAEAFF
TGTGCCAGCCAGCCGGGACAGGGGTTGGGAGCTGAAGCTTTCTTT
>-|-|TRBJ1-1|TRBV29-1
CSVFPGQNTEAFF
TGCAGCGTTTTCCCGGGGCAGAACACTGAAGCTTTCTTT
>-|-|TRBJ2-2|TRBV7-6
CASSSSGGLDTGELFF
TGTGCCAGCAGCTCTAGTGGGGGGCTTGACACCGGGGAGCTGTTTTTT
>-|-|TRBJ1-5|TRBV28
CASSPAQDFYPQHF
TGTGCCAGCAGCCCCGCACAGGACTTTTACCCCCAGCATTTT
>-|-|TRBJ1-4|TRBV7-9
CASSLTDNEKLFF
TGTGCCAGCAGCTTAACAGATAACGAAAAACTGTTTTTT
>-|TRBD1|TRBJ2-7|TRBV30
CAWSVTQGAQGEQYF
TGTGCCTGGAGTGTAACACAGGGGGCTCAAGGCGAGCAGTACTTC
>-|-|TRBJ2-7|TRBV6-5
CATGRTTYEQYF
TGTGCCACCGGACGGACAACCTACGAGCAGTACTTC
>once|TRBD1|TRBJ1-2|TRBV2
CASSERGRGRDGYTF
TGTGCCAGCAGTGAAAGGGGCAGGGGGCGGGATGGCTACACCTTC
>-|-|TRBJ1-2|TRBV7-9
CASSLVVTPVDGYTF
TGTGCCAGCAGCTTAGTTGTTACTCCCGTGGATGGCTACACCTTC
>-|TRBD2|TRBJ2-5|TRBV6-1
CASSALLAGVGETQYF
TGTGCCAGCAGTGCATTACTAGCGGGAGTAGGAGAGACCCAGTACTTC
>-|TRBD1|TRBJ1-2|TRBV7-9
CASRSGQGANYGYTF
TGTGCCAGCAGATCTGGACAGGGAGCTAACTATGGCTACACCTTC
>-|-|TRBJ1-2|TRBV4-1
CASSQESDRPPGYTF
TGCGCCAGCAGCCAAGAGTCGGACAGACCCCCAGGCTACACCTTC
>-|-|TRBJ2-5|TRBV27
CASSYRSSRSGTQYF
TGTGCCAGCAGCTACCGGTCGTCGCGATCGGGGACCCAGTACTTC
>few|TRBD1|TRBJ1-2|TRBV9
CASSAGGADYGYTF
TGTGCCAGCAGCGCAGGGGGCGCCGACTATGGCTACACCTTC
>-|TRBD1|TRBJ1-6|TRBV7-6
CASSEGQTNSPLHF
TGTGCCAGCAGCGAGGGACAGACAAATTCACCCCTCCACTTT
>-|TRBD1|TRBJ1-5|TRBV19
CARGDRCNQPQHF
TGTGCCAGAGGGGACAGATGCAATCAGCCCCAGCATTTT
>-|-|TRBJ2-7|TRBV10-2
CASGFGSTYEQYF
TGCGCCAGCGGGTTTGGGAGTACCTACGAGCAGTACTTC
>-|TRBD2|TRBJ2-2|TRBV28
CASSLYGGSSVGELFF
TGTGCCAGCAGTTTATACGGGGGGTCGAGCGTCGGGGAGCTGTTTTTT
>once|TRBD2|TRBJ2-5|TRBV5-1
CASRTGGVAGVETQYF
TGCGCCAGCAGAACCGGAGGGGTAGCGGGAGTAGAGACCCAGTACTTC
>-|TRBD1|TRBJ1-4|TRBV7-6
CASSAGTAGGYEKLFF
TGTGCCAGCAGCGCGGGGACAGCCGGGGGGTATGAAAAACTGTTTTTT
>-|-|TRBJ2-2|TRBV11-2
CASTRIGGELFF
TGTGCCAGCACCCGGATTGGCGGGGAGCTGTTTTTT